This entry describes one T cell receptor (beta chain). The data derive from a study of blood T cell repertoires in COVID-19. The data were produced by immunoSEQ multiplex PCR, yet TCRdb's version contains in-frame clones alone and is incomplete. The table includes fewer than 85,000 clones, around 67% detected once. Germline loops: CDR1 MDHEN, CDR2 SYDVKM. The CDR3 sequence is 15 residues long. V gave up 6 bases and J gave up 4 bases; unmatched junction bases: 8. The sequence came from a human donor with acute or convalescent COVID-19. The donor label of this sample is uncertain. The J gene is TRBJ2-7, the V gene TRBV28; 11 bases are a match to TRBD2. Sequencing used peripheral blood. This CDR3 is CASSPTSGGAYEQYV. The CDR3 DNA sequence: TGTGCCAGCAGCCCTACTAGCGGGGGCGCTTACGAGCAGTACGTC.